These 15 T cell receptor beta chains came from one sample sequenced in a study of T cell responses to AZD1222 COVID-19 vaccine. TCRdb's copy holds only in-frame clones and misses some; the assay was immunoSEQ multiplex PCR. This sample has more than 45,000 clones, with around 84% found just once. Source: peripheral blood, taken on day 0 of AZD1222 vaccination. The receptors derive from an adult in good health.

The rearrangement links TRBV3-1 (or the pseudogene TRBV3-2) to TRBJ2-3; 7 nucleotides match TRBD1. Germline V gene lookup returns CDR1 LGHDT and CDR2 YNNKEL (reference sequence). V lost 1 base to trimming and J lost 2 bases; unmatched junction nucleotides: 3. There are 15 residues in the CDR3. CDR3 bases: TGTGCCAGCAGCCAAGTACAGGGGTCCACAGATACGCAGTATTTT. This sequence encodes CASSQVQGSTDTQYF.

V is TRBV2 and J is TRBJ2-1, with a possible D match to TRBD1 (5 bases). V lost 1 base, J lost 4 bases, and 11 bases lay in between. The CDR3 is made up of 15 amino acids. Germline V gene sequence: CDR1 SNHLY, CDR2 FYNNEI. The chain's CDR3 is CASSEGDSQYNEQFF. The CDR3 DNA is TGTGCCAGCAGTGAAGGTGACAGCCAATACAATGAGCAGTTCTTC.

Comment on this clone: At one boundary the junction diverges from the germline segment, which might be a read error. V is TRBV7-9 and J is TRBJ2-3; D may be TRBD1 (5 bases). Germline V gene sequence: CDR1 SEHNR, CDR2 FQNEAQ (reference sequence). The CDR3 sequence is 12 residues long. The CDR3 loop is CASSLGVDTQYF. In DNA form, the CDR3 reads TGTGCCAGCAGTTTAGGGGTAGATACGCAGTATTTT.

This chain uses TRBV10-1 with TRBJ2-1; 11 bases agree with TRBD2. After removal of 6 bases from V and 8 bases from J, the junction contained 9 bases not matched to a gene. This CDR3 contains 15 residues. The germline V gene encodes CDR1 WNHNN and CDR2 SYGVQD (reference sequence). In DNA, the CDR3 is TGCGCCAGCAGCTTCACTAGCGGGAGTAAGGATGAGCAGTTCTTC. Translation: CASSFTSGSKDEQFF.

V usage is TRBV7-9 and J usage is TRBJ2-4; 9 bases align to TRBD2. The CDR3 length is 15 residues. CDR1 is SEHNR and CDR2 is FQNEAQ in the germline V gene (reference sequence). V shed 5 bases and J 8 bases; nucleotides not matched to a gene: 10. The CDR3 DNA reads TGTGCCAGCAGCCCTAGGGAGGCTAGCGGGGACATTCAGTACTTC. It translates to CASSPREASGDIQYF.

The gene calls are TRBV5-1 and TRBJ1-4; D remains ambiguous. The V gene lost 0 bases and the J gene lost 7 bases, with 13 bases spanning the gap. This CDR3 comprises 15 residues. Germline CDR1 is SGHRS and CDR2 is YFSETQ. CDR3 nucleotides: TGCGCCAGCAGCTTGGGGACTGATACCCTTGAAAAACTGTTTTTT. Protein product: CASSLGTDTLEKLFF.

V gene TRBV5-1 combines with J gene TRBJ2-2; 11 nucleotides align to TRBD1. V shed 4 bases and J 5 bases; nucleotides not matched to a gene: 7. This CDR3 is built from 16 residues. Germline CDR1 is SGHRS and CDR2 is YFSETQ. CDR3 sequence: CASSPGDRGFTGELFF. The CDR3 nucleotides read TGCGCCAGCAGCCCCGGGGACAGGGGGTTTACCGGGGAGCTGTTTTTT. Based on the CDR3 plus reference TRBV5-1 and TRBJ2-2, the full variable domain is KAGVTQTPRYLIKTRGQQVTLSCSPISGHRSVSWYQQTPGQGLQFLFEYFSETQRNKGNFPGRFSGRQFSNSRSEMNVSTLELGDSALYLCASSPGDRGFTGELFFGEGSRLTVL.

This chain uses TRBV14 with TRBJ2-7; either TRBD1 or TRBD2 may fit D (5 bases each). CDR3 length: 13 amino acids. Deletions cut 4 bases from V and 2 bases from J, with 9 bases between. CDR1 SGHDN and CDR2 FVKESK come from the germline V gene. DNA for the CDR3: TGTGCCAGCAGCCGGGACCAAACCTACGAGCAGTACTTC. The encoded protein is CASSRDQTYEQYF.

This clone was picked up one time. The J gene is TRBJ1-6, the V gene TRBV2, with 9 bases fitting TRBD1. Germline V gene data show CDR1 as SNHLY and CDR2 as FYNNEI. V was clipped by 8 bases and J by 6 bases; unmatched bases: 8. The length of the CDR3 is 15 residues. The CDR3 nucleotides read TGTGCCAGCTTAAGACAGGGGGATGTTAATTCACCCCTCCACTTT. It specifies CASLRQGDVNSPLHF.

This chain uses TRBV19 with TRBJ1-1; D is unclear. This CDR3 is built from 14 residues. In germline, CDR1 is LNHDA, CDR2 SQIVND (reference sequence). V was clipped by 2 bases and J by 0 bases, with 7 bases between them. The CDR3 sequence is CASSILRVNTEAFF. The DNA of the CDR3 is TGTGCCAGTAGTATATTGAGGGTGAACACTGAAGCTTTCTTT.

The rearrangement uses TRBV2 and TRBJ2-1; 10 bases align to TRBD1. With 9 bases clipped from V and 6 bases from J, the junction kept 8 bases outside the gene matches. CDR3 length equals 14 residues. Germline CDR1 reads SNHLY; CDR2 reads FYNNEI. The CDR3 nucleotides are TGTGCCAGTACCAGGGGACAGGGGAGCAATGAGCAGTTCTTC. Translation: CASTRGQGSNEQFF.

Sample share makes this clone medium-sized (0.01 to 0.1%). The CDR3: CASSRDPKNIQYF. The CDR3, as DNA: TGTGCCAGCAGCCGGGACCCTAAAAACATTCAGTACTTC. The chain couples TRBV7-9 to TRBJ2-4; perhaps D is TRBD1 or TRBD2 (5 bases each). The V gene's germline CDR1 is SEHNR and CDR2 FQNEAQ (reference sequence). CDR3 length: 13 residues. With 5 bases removed from V and 4 bases from J, the gap between germline ends came to 9 bases.

In DNA form, the CDR3 reads TGTGCCAGCAGTAAAGATAAACCGGGACAGTACTACGAGCAGTACTTC. Its translation is CASSKDKPGQYYEQYF. The rearrangement links TRBV6-2 or TRBV6-3 to TRBJ2-7, with 7 bases identical to TRBD1. The J segment lost 3 bases and the V segment lost 5 bases, leaving 13 bases of the junction unmatched. This CDR3 spans 16 amino acids. The germline V gene encodes CDR1 MNHEY and CDR2 SVGEGT.

The chain combines TRBV14 with TRBJ1-2; TRBD1 might be the D (5 bases). V was shortened by 0 bases and J by 4 bases, with 15 bases between the two germline ends. This CDR3 is 16 amino acids long. Germline CDR1 is SGHDN and CDR2 is FVKESK. Here the CDR3 reads CASSQDTPGSAYGYTF. CDR3 DNA: TGTGCCAGCAGCCAAGACACACCAGGGTCTGCCTATGGCTACACCTTC.

The chain recombines TRBV28 with TRBJ2-1; 8 bases map to TRBD2. Trimming took 6 bases from V and 2 from J; bases not matched to a gene: 9. The length of the CDR3 is 16 residues. Germline V lookup: CDR1 MDHEN, CDR2 SYDVKM. The CDR3 bases are TGTGCCAGCAGCCAAGCAGCGGGAGACCCCTACAATGAGCAGTTCTTC. Translated: CASSQAAGDPYNEQFF.